This T cell receptor (beta chain) derives from a study of T cells in Graves' hyperthyroidism and ophthalmopathy. Trimming took 5 bases from V and 1 from J; bases not matched to a gene: 8. This CDR3 has 16 amino acids. Germline V CDR1 and CDR2: LNHDA, SQIVND (reference sequence). Based on clinical symptoms, serum thyroxine and TRAb, thyroid ultrasound and orbital computed tomography, diagnoses were reached. The source of the PBMCs was 9.5 to 10 ml of fresh peripheral blood. TCR beta CDR3 region amplification was performed from RNA transcripts. The primer set for the first-round RT-PCR of the TCR CDR3 was HTBI. A single record per CDR3 protein comes from TCRdb applying MiXCR to the multiplex PCR reads. This table holds hundreds of thousands of distinct CDR3 sequences, 15% to 20% found once. This clonotype was recorded a few times. Its antigen remains unknown. Study-wide results and limits: A 13 V-J model separated ophthalmopathy from stable hyperthyroidism. Among thyroid clonotypes expanded above 0.001, most also appeared in blood.

The source is a man in his forties with Graves' ophthalmopathy. The specimen sequenced was blood. The chain recombines TRBV19 with TRBJ2-7, with 10 bases matching TRBD2. The CDR3 sequence is CASSRTSAGGSYEQYF. The CDR3 coding sequence is TGTGCCAGTAGTCGAACCTCAGCGGGAGGGTCCTACGAGCAGTACTTC.